Below are 16 T cell receptor beta chains sequenced from a single sample in a study of T-cell memory formation after mild COVID-19. TCRdb used MiXCR to reprocess the 5' RACE reads, holding one entry per CDR3 protein. The sample contains about 270,000 distinct CDR3 sequences, approximately 15% of which appear only once. Sequencing was carried out using PBMCs or a T cell subset sorted from them (not recorded which). The receptors were gathered from a man in his late teens or twenties who had mild COVID-19 (a few samples of this study predate the infection). Cell type and time point are not known.

This clonotype was observed a handful of times. V usage is TRBV7-6 and J usage is TRBJ2-7; D is undetermined. Trimming cost V 1 base and J 4 bases, with 8 bases left between them. The CDR3 extends over 13 amino acids. The germline gives CDR1 SGHVS, CDR2 FNYEAQ. The CDR3 region is CASSLGPDYEQYV. Here the CDR3 DNA reads TGTGCCAGCAGCTTAGGACCCGATTACGAGCAGTACGTC.

The chain couples TRBV10-3 to TRBJ2-3; 7 nucleotides align to TRBD1. Germline V CDR1 and CDR2: ENHRY, SYGVKD. This CDR3 region has 17 residues. Trimming removed 3 bases from V and 4 bases from J; junction bases left unmatched: 13. This CDR3 reads CAISDTSRGGEADTQYF. In nucleotides, the CDR3 is TGTGCCATCAGTGACACCTCCCGAGGGGGCGAGGCAGATACGCAGTATTTT.

This clonotype was observed many times. The rearrangement uses TRBV20-1 and TRBJ1-5; 7 positions agree with TRBD1. V shed 5 bases, J shed 4 bases, and the junction held 5 bases outside the gene matches. The CDR3 spans 13 residues. The germline CDR1 and CDR2 sequences are DFQATT and SNEGSKA (reference sequence). CDR3 in amino acids: CSAYRDSNQPQHF. CDR3 nucleotides: TGCAGTGCTTACCGGGACAGTAATCAGCCCCAGCATTTT.

The sample holds a few counts of this clonotype. The chain carries TRBV24-1 and TRBJ2-5; D may be TRBD1 or TRBD2 (5 bases each). Germline assignment: CDR1 KGHDR and CDR2 SFDVKD. The CDR3 has 16 amino acids. V was shortened by 3 bases and J by 2 bases, with 15 bases between the two germline ends. CDR3 in amino acids: CATSDGGRAMQETQYF. In nucleotides, the CDR3 is TGTGCCACCAGTGATGGAGGCAGGGCAATGCAAGAGACCCAGTACTTC.

This clonotype was seen more than once but under ten times. The rearrangement links TRBV20-1 to TRBJ2-7; maybe TRBD2 (5 bases). V was pared by 0 bases and J by 4 bases, with 16 bases between. Germline assignment: CDR1 DFQATT and CDR2 SNEGSKA (reference sequence). The length of the CDR3 is 15 residues. As DNA, the CDR3 is TGCAGTGCTAGAGATCCCGGAGGCTCATTATACGAGCAGTACTTC. This codes for CSARDPGGSLYEQYF.

This sequence joins TRBV20-1 and TRBJ2-5, with D perhaps matching TRBD1 or TRBD2 (5 bases each). The CDR3 contains 13 residues. Trimming removed 0 bases at V and 1 base at J, with 6 bases between. The germline V gene has CDR1 DFQATT and CDR2 SNEGSKA (reference sequence). CDR3 coding DNA: TGCAGTGCTAGAGATGGGACCCAAGAGACCCAGTACTTC. Residues: CSARDGTQETQYF.

The V call is TRBV20-1, the J call TRBJ1-3, with D possibly TRBD1 on 6 matching bases. Germline V gene lookup returns CDR1 DFQATT and CDR2 SNEGSKA (reference sequence). The CDR3 is made up of 15 amino acids. V lost 0 bases, J lost 2 bases, and 11 bases lay in between. CDR3 sequence reads: CSARDLGGPGNTIYF. Here the CDR3 DNA reads TGCAGTGCTAGAGATCTCGGGGGGCCTGGAAACACCATATATTTT.

In this sample, this clonotype turned up many times. The V gene is TRBV4-1, the J gene TRBJ2-7; the D is unclear. The CDR3 covers 13 residues. CDR1 and CDR2 (germline): MGHRA, YSYEKL. V was clipped by 1 base and J by 0 bases, with 4 bases between them. DNA of the CDR3: TGCGCCAGCAGCCAAGGGAGCTCCTACGAGCAGTACTTC. Protein product: CASSQGSSYEQYF.

This chain links TRBV11-2 with TRBJ1-2; TRBD1 agrees at 9 bases. Per germline, CDR1 SGHAT and CDR2 FQNNGV. V lost 5 bases, J lost 12 bases, and 7 bases stayed unmatched. This CDR3 region has 12 residues. The CDR3 region is CASSRDRDFNTF. The CDR3 coding sequence is TGTGCCAGCAGCCGGGACAGGGACTTCAACACCTTC.

This clonotype was detected only a few times. The V gene is TRBV20-1, the J gene TRBJ1-2; the match to TRBD1 covers 7 bases. V gave up 5 bases and J gave up 4 bases; unmatched junction bases: 7. Germline CDR1 DFQATT, CDR2 SNEGSKA (reference sequence). The length of the CDR3 is 13 residues. The CDR3 coding sequence is TGCAGTGCTGTTGTGACAGGGCCCTATGGCTACACCTTC. Its translation is CSAVVTGPYGYTF.

This rearrangement joins TRBV12-2 to TRBJ1-1; the table calls TRBD1, which could not be checked here. TRBV12-2 is a known pseudogene. The CDR3 runs to 15 residues. CDR3: CASRLERDKNTEAFF. The DNA for the CDR3 is TGTGCAAGTCGCTTGGAACGGGACAAGAACACTGAAGCTTTCTTT.

This clonotype has just a few counts. V is TRBV14 and J is TRBJ2-3; tentative D call: TRBD1 (6 bases). Trimming cost V 5 bases and J 2 bases, with 14 bases left between them. Germline values: CDR1 SGHDN, CDR2 FVKESK. CDR3 length: 15 residues. The CDR3, as DNA: TGTGCCAGCAGCTTGGGGGCAATCCCCACAGATACGCAGTATTTT. Its translation is CASSLGAIPTDTQYF.

The table lists this clonotype with a few counts. The V and J genes are TRBV5-1 and TRBJ1-5; a possible D gene is TRBD1 (6 bases). The germline V and J ends were trimmed by 2 bases and 6 bases, with 15 bases remaining between them. This CDR3 is built from 15 residues. Germline CDR1 SGHRS, CDR2 YFSETQ. CDR3 region: CASSFDGGALQPQHF. DNA of the CDR3: TGCGCCAGCAGCTTTGACGGGGGGGCTCTTCAGCCCCAGCATTTT.

The DNA of the CDR3 is TGCAGCGTCGACAGGGGGCAACAGACCCAGTACTTC. It yields the protein CSVDRGQQTQYF. The chain recombines TRBV29-1 with TRBJ2-5, with 10 bases that match TRBD1. Losses at the gene ends were 6 bases for V and 6 bases for J; bases not matched to a gene: 4. The length of the CDR3 is 12 residues. Germline-derived CDR1 and CDR2 are SQVTM and ANQGSEA.

About this clonotype itself: This may arise from a read error, as a much more abundant clone is one base away. The chain recombines TRBV20-1 with TRBJ2-7, with a weak D call TRBD1 (6 bases). V lost 5 bases and J lost 2, with 19 bases in between. The CDR3 consists of 15 residues. Germline V gives CDR1 DFQATT, CDR2 SNEGSKA (reference sequence). The chain's CDR3 is CSAYTPGTKTYEQYF. In DNA, the CDR3 is TGCAGTGCTTACACACCCGGGACAAAGACCTACGAGCAGTACTTC.

The chain joins TRBV6-5 to TRBJ2-7, with D tentatively TRBD1 (5 bases). Trimming took 2 bases from V and 3 from J, leaving 11 bases between them. Looked up from germline, CDR1 is MNHEY and CDR2 is SVGAGI. The CDR3 extends over 14 amino acids. The CDR3 DNA follows: TGTGCCAGCAGTTACGGCAGGGCAATCTACGAGCAGTACGTC. Translating gives CASSYGRAIYEQYV.